Each of the 27 T cell receptor beta chains below was sequenced from the same sample in a study of vaccination and CD4 T cells after COVID-19. The treatment denotes: approximately nine-day PBMC culture with coronavirus spike peptide pools or control peptides (ViraFEST assay). From the unexposed donor, CD4+ T cells were collected ahead of the COVID-19 pandemic (2011-2018). Sequencing of cultured CD4+ T cell DNA used the Oncomine TCR Beta short-read assay. TCRdb itself ran the PCR reads through MiXCR, one entry per CDR3 protein. The sample carries roughly 10,000 distinct CDR3 sequences, approximately 48% recorded once. For these receptors, no antigen is known. The sample taken for sequencing was CD4+ T cells from blood, cultured in vitro. These receptors came from a human donor in good health.

There are a few counts of this clonotype. The chain employs TRBV12-3 or TRBV12-4 and TRBJ1-5; TRBD1 is a possible D gene (5 bases). This CDR3 is built from 15 residues. V dropped 4 bases and J dropped 6 bases, with 16 bases sitting between them. The CDR3 region has the DNA TGTGCCAGCAGTTCGAGGGGTATTGGAGCTCAGCCCCAGCATTTT. This codes for CASSSRGIGAQPQHF.

The CDR3 sequence: CASSQRGGVGTF. Here the CDR3 DNA reads TGTGCCAGCAGCCAGAGGGGGGGAGTAGGCACCTTC. The rearrangement joins TRBV6-1 to TRBJ1-2; tentative D call: TRBD1 (6 bases). Trimming pared 6 bases from V and 13 bases from J, leaving 18 bases between. The CDR3 loop spans 12 amino acids. CDR1 MNHNS and CDR2 SASEGT come from the germline V gene.

The V call is TRBV20-1, the J call TRBJ2-7, with D perhaps TRBD2 (6 bases). Germline loops: CDR1 DFQATT, CDR2 SNEGSKA (reference sequence). The CDR3 sequence is 13 residues long. CDR3: CSPYSGENYEQYF. The DNA for the CDR3 is TGCAGCCCTTATAGCGGCGAGAACTACGAGCAGTACTTC.

This clonotype was counted between two and nine times. CDR3 in amino acids: CASSLGTGLKYEQYF. The CDR3 nucleotides read TGTGCCAGCAGCTTAGGGACAGGGTTGAAGTACGAGCAGTACTTC. This rearrangement joins TRBV11-2 to TRBJ2-7, with 8 bases lining up with TRBD1. The junction had 6 bases not matched to a gene; V was cut back by 1 base and J by 4 bases. Germline values: CDR1 SGHAT, CDR2 FQNNGV. The CDR3 spans 15 residues.

The genes are TRBV6-2 or TRBV6-3 and TRBJ1-2; 11 positions agree with TRBD1. The junction had 13 bases not matched to a gene; V was cut back by 7 bases and J by 3 bases. Germline V gene sequence: CDR1 MNHEY, CDR2 SVGEGT. CDR3 length equals 17 residues. In DNA, the CDR3 is TGTGCCAGCACCGAACCGGGGACAGGGGGGAAAGACTATGGCTACACCTTC. It encodes CASTEPGTGGKDYGYTF.

The rearrangement links TRBV6-2 or TRBV6-3 to TRBJ1-6; D gene uncertain. Germline V gene data show CDR1 as MNHEY and CDR2 as SVGEGT. The CDR3 runs to 12 residues. Trimming removed 6 bases from V and 10 bases from J, with 10 bases in between. CDR3 residues: CASSRRPSPLHF. The CDR3 coding sequence is TGTGCCAGCAGCCGCAGGCCCTCACCCCTCCACTTT.

The chain combines TRBV2 with TRBJ2-1; 11 nucleotides line up with TRBD2. The CDR3 contains 15 residues. After removal of 4 bases from V and 9 bases from J, the junction contained 8 bases not matched to a gene. Germline V CDR1 and CDR2: SNHLY, FYNNEI. The chain's CDR3 is CASSVMTSGVAEQFF. The CDR3 DNA follows: TGTGCCAGCAGTGTGATGACTAGCGGGGTGGCTGAGCAGTTCTTC. The full variable domain, completed using reference TRBV2 and TRBJ2-1, is EPEVTQTPSHQVTQMGQEVILRCVPISNHLYFYWYRQILGQKVEFLVSFYNNEISEKSEIFDDQFSVERPDGSNFTLKIRSTKLEDSAMYFCASSVMTSGVAEQFFGPGTRLTVL.

This clonotype has just a few counts. The genes are TRBV7-2 and TRBJ1-2, with TRBD1 identical over 9 bases. The ends lost 10 bases at V and 4 bases at J; junction bases unmatched: 7. This CDR3 region has 13 residues. Germline loops: CDR1 SGHTA, CDR2 FQGNSA. CDR3 protein: CAIRDRDAYGYTF. The CDR3 nucleotides are TGTGCCATTCGGGACAGGGACGCCTATGGCTACACCTTC.

This clonotype turned up a few times. The chain links TRBV6-2 or TRBV6-3 to TRBJ2-7; weak D call: TRBD1 (5 bases). Looked up from germline, CDR1 is MNHEY and CDR2 is SVGEGT. The V end was cut by 0 bases, the J end by 0 bases, with 6 bases between. The CDR3 is 14 residues long. The CDR3 DNA reads TGTGCCAGCAGTTACTCGACAGACTCCTACGAGCAGTACTTC. Protein: CASSYSTDSYEQYF.

This clonotype has a handful of counts. This rearrangement joins TRBV29-1 to TRBJ1-2; D is possibly TRBD1 (5 bases). The germline V gene encodes CDR1 SQVTM and CDR2 ANQGSEA. V was cut by 0 bases and J by 7 bases, with 9 bases left in between. The CDR3 has 12 residues. The CDR3, as DNA: TGCAGCGTTGAAGAGGGGGGAGGTGGCTACACCTTC. This gives the protein CSVEEGGGGYTF.

As for this clonotype: The junction and the germline gene differ at one end; a read error may be behind it. The V gene is TRBV6-2 or TRBV6-3, the J gene TRBJ1-2; no clear D gene. From germline, CDR1 is MNHEY and CDR2 SVGEGT. This CDR3 is 14 amino acids long. DNA for the CDR3: TGTGCCAGCACTTACACGGGCATGTCTTATGGCTACACCTTC. Protein sequence: CASTYTGMSYGYTF.

The gene calls are TRBV6-5 and TRBJ1-1, with TRBD1 identical over 7 bases. The germline gives CDR1 MNHEY, CDR2 SVGAGI. This CDR3 region has 14 residues. Losses at the gene ends were 4 bases for V and 0 bases for J; bases not matched to a gene: 2. The CDR3 coding sequence is TGTGCCAGCAGTTCCGGGACAGTGAACACTGAAGCTTTCTTT. Protein sequence: CASSSGTVNTEAFF.

CDR3 DNA: TGTGCCAGTAGTATATTGGGGGGACAGGGGACGTCATACTATGGCTACACCTTC. It encodes CASSILGGQGTSYYGYTF. The V and J genes are TRBV19 and TRBJ1-2, with 10 bases lining up with TRBD1. Per the germline V gene, CDR1 is LNHDA and CDR2 is SQIVND (reference sequence). The CDR3 spans 18 residues. V trimming: 2 bases; J trimming: 3 bases; junction bases outside the gene matches: 12.

The rearrangement uses TRBV20-1 and TRBJ1-2; a weak D match, TRBD1 (5 bases). The germline V gene has CDR1 DFQATT and CDR2 SNEGSKA (reference sequence). The V and J ends lost 6 bases and 8 bases respectively, with 22 bases between them. This CDR3 spans 14 amino acids. In DNA, the CDR3 is TGCAGTGCGAGGGAGGCAGGGAAAGTGGGGGGCTACACCTTC. Protein sequence: CSAREAGKVGGYTF.

The chain employs TRBV25-1 and TRBJ2-7; 11 bases are a match to TRBD1. V lost 8 bases to trimming and J lost 6 bases; unmatched junction nucleotides: 15. From germline, CDR1 is MGHDK and CDR2 SYGVNS. The CDR3 sequence is 16 residues long. CDR3 residues: CASRGTGGPTGGEQYF. CDR3 DNA: TGTGCCAGCCGCGGGACAGGGGGTCCCACAGGTGGCGAGCAGTACTTC.

The chain employs TRBV19 and TRBJ2-1; TRBD2 agrees at 12 bases. CDR3 length: 15 residues. Per germline, CDR1 LNHDA and CDR2 SQIVND (reference sequence). J was trimmed by 10 bases and V by 4 bases; bases with no gene match: 8. The DNA of the CDR3 is TGTGCCAGTAGTACGTCGACTAGCGGGAGCGGCGAGCAGTTCTTC. Its translation: CASSTSTSGSGEQFF.

V is TRBV12-3 or TRBV12-4 and J is TRBJ1-3; D call uncertain. The CDR3 loop spans 14 amino acids. The V end was cut by 1 base, the J end by 3 bases, with 7 bases between. The CDR3 loop reads CASSLDSFGNTIYF. The CDR3 DNA reads TGTGCCAGCAGTTTAGACAGTTTTGGAAACACCATATATTTT.

In this sample, this clonotype turned up once. V and J are TRBV27 and TRBJ1-1, with D perhaps TRBD1 (5 bases). The CDR3 contains 15 residues. The V end lost 1 base, the J end lost 1 base, and 10 bases lay between the germline ends. The germline CDR1 and CDR2 sequences are MNHEY and SMNVEV (reference sequence). The CDR3 protein is CASSLLVGQNTEAFF. CDR3 nucleotides: TGTGCCAGCAGTTTATTGGTTGGACAGAACACTGAAGCTTTCTTT.

V usage is TRBV6-1 and J usage is TRBJ2-5; D gene unclear. The germline V gene has CDR1 MNHNS and CDR2 SASEGT. Trimming took off 6 bases at V and 2 bases at J, with 13 bases between the two ends. The CDR3 has 14 amino acids. The CDR3, as DNA: TGTGCCAGCAGGGCCCTCGGCAGTCAAGAGACCCAGTACTTC. It yields the protein CASRALGSQETQYF.

The genes are TRBV5-1 and TRBJ2-1; TRBD1 is a possible D gene (6 bases). The germline gives CDR1 SGHRS, CDR2 YFSETQ. V was pared by 4 bases and J by 6 bases, with 14 bases between. This CDR3 spans 14 amino acids. Written as DNA, the CDR3 is TGCGCCAGCAGCATGGTGGGGGCTGGCAATGAGCAGTTCTTC. Amino acid sequence: CASSMVGAGNEQFF.

The chain links TRBV6-1 to TRBJ1-1; TRBD1 is a possible D gene (6 bases). Germline V lookup: CDR1 MNHNS, CDR2 SASEGT. V lost 5 bases and J lost 2, with 12 bases in between. This CDR3 has 14 amino acids. CDR3 protein: CASSLDRVNTEAFF. CDR3 nucleotides: TGTGCCAGCAGTCTGGACAGAGTTAACACTGAAGCTTTCTTT.

The gene calls are TRBV27 and TRBJ2-2, with a possible D match to TRBD1 (6 bases). Germline CDR1 MNHEY, CDR2 SMNVEV (reference sequence). The V end was cut by 6 bases, the J end by 6 bases, with 20 bases between. The CDR3 is 16 amino acids. The CDR3 nucleotides are TGTGCCAGCAGCATGAGGGGGTGGGAAGGGGCCGGGGAGCTGTTTTTT. Translated, it gives CASSMRGWEGAGELFF.

This chain joins TRBV2 and TRBJ1-1; 7 nucleotides agree with TRBD1. With 4 bases clipped from V and 1 base from J, the junction kept 3 bases outside the gene matches. The CDR3 has 14 amino acids. Looked up from germline, CDR1 is SNHLY and CDR2 is FYNNEI. The CDR3: CASSGQGGNTEAFF. The CDR3 nucleotides are TGTGCCAGCAGTGGTCAGGGGGGGAACACTGAAGCTTTCTTT.

This clonotype appeared a few times. The gene calls are TRBV7-6 and TRBJ1-1; the D is unclear. Trimming removed 5 bases at V and 3 bases at J, with 16 bases between. The CDR3 runs 15 residues. Germline lookup yields CDR1 SGHVS and CDR2 FNYEAQ. The CDR3: CASSAQPQSDTEAFF. CDR3 bases: TGTGCCAGCAGCGCTCAACCCCAATCTGACACTGAAGCTTTCTTT.

This chain links TRBV11-2 with TRBJ2-4, with no clear D. CDR3 length: 14 amino acids. Germline CDR1 is SGHAT and CDR2 is FQNNGV. The V gene lost 4 bases and the J gene lost 0 bases, with 7 bases spanning the gap. In DNA, the CDR3 is TGTGCCAGCAGCTCCCGCCTAGCCAAAAACATTCAGTACTTC. Its protein is CASSSRLAKNIQYF.

DNA for the CDR3: TGCAGTGCTAGGGTCGGACAGGGCTACGAGCAGTACTTC. It translates to CSARVGQGYEQYF. The chain links TRBV20-1 to TRBJ2-7, with TRBD1 matching over 8 bases. The CDR3 contains 13 residues. V shed 3 bases, J shed 3 bases, and the junction held 4 bases outside the gene matches. Germline CDR1 is DFQATT and CDR2 is SNEGSKA (reference sequence).

The chain couples TRBV6-1 to TRBJ1-5; 8 bases agree with TRBD1. Germline loops: CDR1 MNHNS, CDR2 SASEGT. The CDR3 consists of 16 residues. Unmatched junction bases numbered 15, after V lost 5 bases and J lost 9 bases. The CDR3, as DNA: TGTGCCAGCAGTCGAGACAGGGGAGGGACCTCTTGGCCCCAGCATTTT. Its protein is CASSRDRGGTSWPQHF.